What follows are 10 T cell receptor beta chains derived from one specimen sequenced in a study of T cell clones after liver transplantation (dated by TCRdb to the late 2010s). Library creation used the immunoSEQ multiplex PCR assay. Held by TCRdb, this immuneACCESS table contains in-frame sequences only and omits some clones. Under half of the omission traces to an unresolved V gene where checked; the cause of the rest is unknown. The sample contains around 110,000 clones, 90% of them found a single time. The ten largest clones capture 0.75% to 0.85% of the sample. The sample in question was CD4+ T cells from blood, obtained 12 months after liver transplant. The receptor source for this set is a human patient who received a liver transplant. Some T cells may be donor cells from the graft after a transplant.

The chain has TRBV9 and TRBJ2-3, with no clear D. V was trimmed by 0 bases and J by 5 bases, leaving 4 bases between them. There are 12 residues in the CDR3. Germline V gene sequence: CDR1 SGDLS, CDR2 YYNGEE. The CDR3 DNA follows: TGTGCCAGCAGCGTAGGGGGAGATACGCAGTATTTT. Its translation: CASSVGGDTQYF.

The rearrangement uses TRBV5-4 and TRBJ1-4; D remains ambiguous. Germline lookup yields CDR1 SGHNT and CDR2 YYREEE (reference sequence). CDR3 length: 11 residues. With 9 bases removed from V and 2 bases from J, the gap between germline ends came to 5 bases. CDR3 residues: CATVTNEKLFF. The CDR3 DNA sequence: TGTGCCACAGTGACTAATGAAAAACTGTTTTTT.

The count of this clone is one. V gene TRBV7-8 combines with J gene TRBJ2-7, with 11 nucleotides matching TRBD2. The CDR3 extends over 16 amino acids. V lost 1 base to trimming and J lost 5 bases; unmatched junction nucleotides: 7. Germline V CDR1 and CDR2: SGHVS, FQNEAQ. The DNA for the CDR3 is TGTGCCAGCAGCTTAGGCTCTAGCGGGAGGTTCGACGAGCAGTACTTC. Translating gives CASSLGSSGRFDEQYF.

This chain links TRBV5-8 with TRBJ2-1, with a weak D call TRBD2 (5 bases). Trimming removed 2 bases at V and 4 bases at J, with 13 bases between. Germline V gene data show CDR1 as SGHTS and CDR2 as YDEGEE. The CDR3 has 15 amino acids. The CDR3 loop reads CASSFRSGWYNEQFF. The CDR3 region has the DNA TGTGCCAGCAGCTTTCGGTCGGGGTGGTACAATGAGCAGTTCTTC.

The rearrangement joins TRBV5-5 to TRBJ1-1; 7 nucleotides match TRBD1. CDR3 length: 14 residues. In germline, CDR1 is SGHKS, CDR2 YYEKEE (reference sequence). V was pared by 0 bases and J by 4 bases, with 3 bases of the junction left unmatched. This chain's CDR3 is CASSLGQGTTEAFF. The CDR3 nucleotides read TGTGCCAGCAGCTTGGGACAGGGTACCACTGAAGCTTTCTTT.

The chain is built from TRBV7-2 and TRBJ2-3; no clear D gene. CDR1 and CDR2 from the germline V gene are SGHTA and FQGNSA. With 4 bases removed from V and 2 bases from J, the gap between germline ends came to 13 bases. The CDR3 sequence is 15 residues long. CDR3 sequence: CASSYTGAHTDTQYF. The CDR3 nucleotides read TGTGCCAGCAGCTACACGGGTGCGCACACAGATACGCAGTATTTT.

The rearrangement uses TRBV7-9 and TRBJ1-1; tentatively, D is TRBD1 (6 bases). The germline V and J ends were trimmed by 5 bases and 5 bases, with 15 bases remaining between them. The CDR3 is 14 residues long. Germline assignment: CDR1 SEHNR and CDR2 FQNEAQ (reference sequence). Here the CDR3 reads CASSSRQVSTEAFF. CDR3 sequence (DNA): TGTGCCAGCAGCAGCCGACAGGTTTCAACTGAAGCTTTCTTT.

The chain has TRBV6-5 and TRBJ1-2; D gene ambiguous. CDR1 is MNHEY and CDR2 is SVGAGI in the germline V gene. This CDR3 is built from 13 residues. V lost 1 base, J lost 3 bases, and 6 bases lay in between. The CDR3 protein is CASSYYQDYGYTF. In DNA, the CDR3 is TGTGCCAGCAGTTACTACCAGGACTATGGCTACACCTTC.

This clone has a handful of counts. Distinct nucleotide sequences in the sample also encode this CDR3. The genes are TRBV7-6 and TRBJ1-1; 7 bases align to TRBD1. Germline CDR1 is SGHVS and CDR2 is FNYEAQ. Germline trimming cut 1 base from V and 3 bases from J; bases unmatched to any gene: 2. The CDR3 loop spans 14 amino acids. For the CDR3, the DNA is TGTGCCAGCAGCTTAGTAACAGGGGACACTGAAGCTTTCTTT. Protein product: CASSLVTGDTEAFF.

This clone was counted a single time. V usage is TRBV19 and J usage is TRBJ1-4; D is ambiguous. Germline-derived CDR1 and CDR2 are LNHDA and SQIVND (reference sequence). Between the trimmed V and J ends, which lost 4 bases and 7 bases, there was a span of 10 bases. This CDR3 is built from 13 residues. The CDR3 sequence: CASSNNHGEKLFF. In nucleotides, the CDR3 is TGTGCCAGTAGTAATAATCATGGTGAAAAACTGTTTTTT.